The 13 T cell receptor beta chains below all came from one sample that was sequenced in a study of blood T cell repertoires in COVID-19. Using immunoSEQ multiplex PCR, the repertoire was profiled, and TCRdb retains in-frame clones only, with some absent. The sample carries 310,000 or so clones, around 89% recorded once. Sequenced sample: peripheral blood. The origin of the receptors is a woman aged 50 to 60 with active or convalescent COVID-19.

The chain has TRBV5-1 and TRBJ2-3; TRBD1 is a possible D gene (5 bases). The CDR3 loop spans 15 amino acids. The V gene lost 0 bases and the J gene lost 4 bases, with 12 bases spanning the gap. Germline CDR1 and CDR2: SGHRS and YFSETQ. Here the CDR3 reads CASSLAGLGADTQYF. The CDR3, as DNA: TGCGCCAGCAGCTTGGCCGGCCTAGGGGCAGATACGCAGTATTTT.

The V call is TRBV4-3, the J call TRBJ2-4; tentatively, D is TRBD1 (6 bases). The CDR3 is made up of 17 amino acids. Per germline, CDR1 LGHNA and CDR2 YSLEER. Trimming removed 1 base from V and 5 bases from J, with 18 bases in between. The CDR3 loop is CASSQGGGWGSQNIQYF. CDR3 nucleotides: TGCGCCAGCAGCCAAGGAGGGGGTTGGGGCTCCCAAAACATTCAGTACTTC.

This chain connects TRBV4-1 to TRBJ2-1, with 10 bases matching TRBD2. The CDR3 covers 16 residues. V lost 0 bases to trimming and J lost 9 bases; unmatched junction nucleotides: 8. Germline V CDR1 and CDR2: MGHRA, YSYEKL. The CDR3 sequence is CASSQDGLAGAPEQFF. CDR3 coding DNA: TGCGCCAGCAGCCAAGATGGGCTAGCGGGAGCCCCTGAGCAGTTCTTC.

The V gene is TRBV19, the J gene TRBJ2-2; TRBD2 might be the D (6 bases). Deletions cut 7 bases from V and 1 base from J, with 16 bases between. The CDR3 has 16 residues. Germline V gives CDR1 LNHDA, CDR2 SQIVND (reference sequence). The CDR3 sequence: CASTPGTFLNTGELFF. The CDR3, as DNA: TGTGCCAGTACCCCCGGGACTTTTCTGAACACCGGGGAGCTGTTTTTT.

The rearrangement links TRBV6-5 to TRBJ2-1, with 9 bases identical to TRBD1. Germline V lookup: CDR1 MNHEY, CDR2 SVGAGI. The CDR3 totals 15 residues. With V trimmed by 5 bases and J by 4 bases, 6 bases remained unmatched. CDR3 in amino acids: CASSPGTGSYNEQFF. CDR3 DNA sequence: TGTGCCAGCAGTCCCGGGACAGGGTCGTACAATGAGCAGTTCTTC.

The V call is TRBV7-2, the J call TRBJ1-2; TRBD1 might be the D (5 bases). V dropped 5 bases and J dropped 11 bases, with 21 bases sitting between them. The germline gives CDR1 SGHTA, CDR2 FQGNSA. The CDR3 has 14 amino acids. The CDR3 coding sequence is TGTGCCAGCAGCCCCCTTGGACAACCCGGAGGGTACACCTTC. Protein product: CASSPLGQPGGYTF.

The genes are TRBV6-5 and TRBJ1-1; D might be TRBD1 (5 bases). V was trimmed by 7 bases and J by 0 bases, leaving 9 bases between them. The CDR3 runs 13 residues. Germline V lookup: CDR1 MNHEY, CDR2 SVGAGI. The DNA for the CDR3 is TGTGCCAGCATGTACAGGCTGAACACTGAAGCTTTCTTT. Protein product: CASMYRLNTEAFF.

The chain combines TRBV2 with TRBJ2-2; D may be TRBD1 (6 bases). Trimming took 4 bases from V and 4 from J, leaving 13 bases between them. The CDR3 loop spans 15 amino acids. Germline V gene data show CDR1 as SNHLY and CDR2 as FYNNEI. DNA for the CDR3: TGTGCCAGCAGTGTCGACAGGACCGCCACCGGGGAGCTGTTTTTT. Translation gives CASSVDRTATGELFF.

The CDR3, as DNA: TGTGCCAGTAGTATCACGACGAGAGGCGAGACCCAGTACTTC. Translated: CASSITTRGETQYF. The chain carries TRBV19 and TRBJ2-5; D is uncertain. This CDR3 comprises 14 residues. V shed 3 bases and J shed 5 bases, with 13 bases lying between them. The germline CDR1 and CDR2 sequences are LNHDA and SQIVND (reference sequence). Using reference TRBV19 and TRBJ2-5 for the parts outside the CDR3, the full variable domain is DGGITQSPKYLFRKEGQNVTLSCEQNLNHDAMYWYRQDPGQGLRLIYYSQIVNDFQKGDIAEGYSVSREKKESFPLTVTSAQKNPTAFYLCASSITTRGETQYFGPGTRLLVL.

The V and J genes are TRBV19 and TRBJ2-7; 8 nucleotides match TRBD1. Germline values: CDR1 LNHDA, CDR2 SQIVND (reference sequence). The CDR3 totals 15 residues. V was pared by 5 bases and J by 2 bases, with 8 bases of the junction left unmatched. The CDR3 protein is CASSPRTGSAYEQYF. Written as DNA, the CDR3 is TGTGCCAGTAGTCCCCGGACAGGGTCCGCCTACGAGCAGTACTTC.

This clone was counted a single time. The CDR3 spells CASSRLSGSDNEQFF. The CDR3 DNA is TGTGCCAGCAGTCGCCTAAGCGGGAGTGATAATGAGCAGTTCTTC. V gene TRBV28 combines with J gene TRBJ2-1; 8 bases align to TRBD2. Germline trimming cut 5 bases from V and 7 bases from J; bases unmatched to any gene: 10. CDR3 length equals 15 residues. CDR1 and CDR2 from the germline V gene are MDHEN and SYDVKM.

V gene TRBV4-1 combines with J gene TRBJ2-2; weak D call: TRBD2 (6 bases). The CDR3 runs to 16 residues. The germline V gene has CDR1 MGHRA and CDR2 YSYEKL. V gave up 4 bases and J gave up 1 base, with 13 bases separating them. Here the CDR3 DNA reads TGCGCCAGCAGCCCCGGGCTAGCGAGGAACACCGGGGAGCTGTTTTTT. It is translated as CASSPGLARNTGELFF.

CDR3 nucleotide sequence: TGTGCCAGCAGCTTAGAGGAACTAGCGGGAGTGCGGTACGAGCAGTACTTC. This encodes CASSLEELAGVRYEQYF. The V and J genes are TRBV7-2 and TRBJ2-7, with 11 bases lining up with TRBD2. This CDR3 contains 17 residues. V lost 1 base, J lost 4 bases, and 9 bases stayed unmatched. Germline V CDR1 and CDR2: SGHTA, FQGNSA.